This T cell receptor (beta chain) was captured in a study of response to subunit inactivated influenza vaccine. Findings and caveats of the study: Each seasonal influenza vaccination recruits few new T cells, the authors suggested.

TCRdb redid the calling of the RT-PCR reads with MiXCR, one entry per CDR3 protein. Here the sample spans 600,000 to 850,000 distinct CDR3 sequences, less than 15% being singletons. This clonotype was seen more than once but under ten times. No antigen is known for it. The CDR3 is 14 amino acids. The germline gives CDR1 MDHEN, CDR2 SYDVKM. The V end was cut by 3 bases, the J end by 4 bases, with 10 bases between. Sequencing was performed on PBMCs from blood, taken 14 days before vaccination. This clonotype was obtained from a man aged 45-65 years who received an inactivated influenza vaccine. The J gene is TRBJ1-5, the V gene TRBV28; D not certain. This CDR3 is CASSFGSANQPQHF. The CDR3 region has the DNA TGTGCCAGCAGTTTTGGGTCAGCGAATCAGCCCCAGCATTTT.